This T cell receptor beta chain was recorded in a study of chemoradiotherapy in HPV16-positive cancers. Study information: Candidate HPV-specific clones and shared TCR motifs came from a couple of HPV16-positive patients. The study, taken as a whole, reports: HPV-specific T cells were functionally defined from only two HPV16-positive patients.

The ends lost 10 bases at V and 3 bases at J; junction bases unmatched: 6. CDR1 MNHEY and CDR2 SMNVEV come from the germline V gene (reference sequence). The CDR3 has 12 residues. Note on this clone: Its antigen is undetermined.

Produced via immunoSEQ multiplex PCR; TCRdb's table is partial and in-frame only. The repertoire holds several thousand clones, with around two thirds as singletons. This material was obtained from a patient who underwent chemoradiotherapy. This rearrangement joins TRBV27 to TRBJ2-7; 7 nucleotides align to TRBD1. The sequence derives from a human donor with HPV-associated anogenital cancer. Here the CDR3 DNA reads TGTGCCACCGGGACAGCTTACTACGAGCAGTACTTC. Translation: CATGTAYYEQYF.